This T cell receptor beta chain was sequenced in a study of shared clonotypes between healthy human individuals. Study-level findings and limits: Incomplete sequencing of sorted subsets was indicated by rarefaction despite large depth.

Measured with immunoSEQ multiplex PCR; TCRdb has only the in-frame clones, and not every one. The sample includes 1,500,000 or so clones, roughly 95% of them seen just once. CDR1 and CDR2 from the germline V gene are SGHRS and YFSETQ. The CDR3 is 13 residues long. V lost 1 base to trimming and J lost 2 bases, with 6 bases between them. Worth noting for this clone: Its antigen is as yet unknown. This same CDR3 is encoded by further DNA sequences in the sample.

Among the donors, all were Caucasian adults who lived in Nashville, Tennessee. Naive CD45RA+ and memory CD45RA-negative subsets were split from CD4+ cells. This rearrangement joins TRBV5-1 to TRBJ1-1, with D hard to call. The sequence came from a man aged 25-45 years in good health. The sample comprised naive CD4+ T cells sorted from blood. Subset reported: CD45RA+ positively selected. The CDR3 is CASSLFGNTEAFF. The CDR3 DNA sequence: TGCGCCAGCAGCTTGTTCGGAAACACTGAAGCTTTCTTT.